This T cell receptor beta chain stems from a study of T cells after posttransplantation cyclophosphamide. Points from the study as a whole: Tissue-infiltrating T cells from skin or gut overlapped little with blood T cells.

The CDR3 runs 14 residues. V was pared by 6 bases and J by 4 bases, with 7 bases of the junction left unmatched. Germline V CDR1 and CDR2: WSHSY, SAAADI. Clones were sequenced by immunoSEQ multiplex PCR, and TCRdb holds only the in-frame ones, with some missing. In the table there are tens of thousands of clones, almost 75% of which are singletons. In its sample, this clone was seen a few times. Antigen unknown. The specimen sequenced was memory CD4+ T cells sorted from PBMCs. The sequence was collected from a woman in her sixties or seventies in good health, CMV-negative, and a related stem cell transplant donor. The chain joins TRBV10-2 to TRBJ2-3; TRBD2 agrees at 7 bases. CDR3 region: CASSPAGRADTQYF. CDR3 DNA: TGCGCCAGCAGCCCGGCGGGGAGGGCAGATACGCAGTATTTT.